These T cell receptor beta chains were read from a single sample in a study of blood T cells in healthy people across ages. A single record per CDR3 protein comes from TCRdb applying MiXCR to the 5' RACE reads. Of nearly 800,000 distinct CDR3 sequences in the sample, around 50% were seen once. Sequencing was carried out using blood. These receptors were obtained from a man aged 40-49 years in good health. CDR3s include the opening cysteine and the closing phenylalanine or tryptophan. Fields, in order: D gene, V gene, clone size, J gene, CDR3 DNA, CDR3 protein. The D gene is left open where the match is weak. Expanded clones are given a class, and other clones once, few, many or no size at all.

d_call: NA; v_call: TRBV27; clone_size: few; j_call: TRBJ2-5; cdr3_nt: TGTGCCAGCAGTTCGCGACAAGACCAGGAGACCCAGTACTTC; cdr3_aa: CASSSRQDQETQYF
d_call: NA; v_call: TRBV7-8; clone_size: few; j_call: TRBJ2-7; cdr3_nt: TGTGCCAGCAGCGTAGGGGGGCCTCGAGGGGAGCAGTACTTC; cdr3_aa: CASSVGGPRGEQYF
d_call: TRBD1; v_call: TRBV12-3/TRBV12-4; clone_size: NA; j_call: TRBJ1-6; cdr3_nt: TGTGCCAGCAGTACAGGGGGAGAAGTCCGCCCCCTCCACTTT; cdr3_aa: CASSTGGEVRPLHF
d_call: NA; v_call: TRBV18; clone_size: NA; j_call: TRBJ2-3; cdr3_nt: TGTGCCAGCTCACCAAGGACCCACACAGATACGCAGTATTTT; cdr3_aa: CASSPRTHTDTQYF
d_call: NA; v_call: TRBV28; clone_size: NA; j_call: TRBJ2-7; cdr3_nt: TGTGCCAGCAGGGGGACGGGATACTCCTACGAGCAGTACTTC; cdr3_aa: CASRGTGYSYEQYF
d_call: NA; v_call: TRBV12-3/TRBV12-4; clone_size: NA; j_call: TRBJ2-3; cdr3_nt: TGTGCCAGCAGTTTCCGGGGGCCAGATACGCAGTATTTT; cdr3_aa: CASSFRGPDTQYF
d_call: NA; v_call: TRBV6-4; clone_size: many; j_call: TRBJ2-3; cdr3_nt: TGTGCCAGCAGTGGTGAGGGATCCACAGATACGCAGTATTTT; cdr3_aa: CASSGEGSTDTQYF
d_call: TRBD1; v_call: TRBV29-1; clone_size: NA; j_call: TRBJ2-5; cdr3_nt: TGCAGCGTTGAACGGGACAGGGGTTTCCAAGAGACCCAGTACTTC; cdr3_aa: CSVERDRGFQETQYF
d_call: TRBD2; v_call: TRBV7-2; clone_size: few; j_call: TRBJ2-3; cdr3_nt: TGTGCCAGCAGCTTAGTCGCTCTGCGACTAGCGGGAGATACGCAGTATTTT; cdr3_aa: CASSLVALRLAGDTQYF
d_call: TRBD1; v_call: TRBV28; clone_size: NA; j_call: TRBJ2-3; cdr3_nt: TGTGCCAGCAGTCCGCCGTGGGACAGGACCTACACAGATACGCAGTATTTT; cdr3_aa: CASSPPWDRTYTDTQYF
d_call: NA; v_call: TRBV12-5; clone_size: NA; j_call: TRBJ2-1; cdr3_nt: TGTGCTAGTGGTTTGGCCCTAGATCGTGAGCAGTTCTTC; cdr3_aa: CASGLALDREQFF
d_call: TRBD1; v_call: TRBV5-1; clone_size: NA; j_call: TRBJ2-3; cdr3_nt: TGCGCCAGCAGCTCGGAACCGGGACAGGGCCTCTCAGATACGCAGTATTTT; cdr3_aa: CASSSEPGQGLSDTQYF
d_call: NA; v_call: TRBV7-3; clone_size: NA; j_call: TRBJ2-5; cdr3_nt: TGTGCCAGCAGCTTAGTACCATACCCAAGGGAGACCCAGTACTTC; cdr3_aa: CASSLVPYPRETQYF
d_call: NA; v_call: TRBV7-9; clone_size: NA; j_call: TRBJ1-1; cdr3_nt: TGTGCCAGCAGCTTAGAGGGGGGATCGAACACTGAAGCTTTCTTT; cdr3_aa: CASSLEGGSNTEAFF
d_call: TRBD1; v_call: TRBV5-5; clone_size: NA; j_call: TRBJ1-2; cdr3_nt: TGTGCCAGCAGCGCGGAATCGGGACAGGGGGCGAGAGGCTACACCTTC; cdr3_aa: CASSAESGQGARGYTF
d_call: NA; v_call: TRBV10-2; clone_size: NA; j_call: TRBJ2-5; cdr3_nt: TGCGCCAGCAGAGATCCTTCCAGGGGGGGAGGAGAGACCCAGTACTTC; cdr3_aa: CASRDPSRGGGETQYF
d_call: TRBD1; v_call: TRBV5-1; clone_size: NA; j_call: TRBJ2-1; cdr3_nt: TGCGCCAGCAGCTCCTCGGACAGGGGCGCCTACAATGAGCAGTTCTTC; cdr3_aa: CASSSSDRGAYNEQFF
d_call: NA; v_call: TRBV20-1; clone_size: NA; j_call: TRBJ1-2; cdr3_nt: TGCAGTGCTAGAGGGCTCTATAGCTACACCTTC; cdr3_aa: CSARGLYSYTF
d_call: NA; v_call: TRBV3-1; clone_size: NA; j_call: TRBJ2-1; cdr3_nt: TGTGCCAGCGGTCCCCAGGGATCCTACAATGAGCAGTTCTTC; cdr3_aa: CASGPQGSYNEQFF
d_call: NA; v_call: TRBV28; clone_size: NA; j_call: TRBJ2-3; cdr3_nt: TGTGCCAGCAGTTGCCGGACAGCCTCAGATACGCAGTATTTT; cdr3_aa: CASSCRTASDTQYF
d_call: TRBD2; v_call: TRBV20-1; clone_size: NA; j_call: TRBJ2-5; cdr3_nt: TGCAGTGCTGGACCCGGGAGGGGGGTAGGGGAGACCCAGTACTTC; cdr3_aa: CSAGPGRGVGETQYF
d_call: NA; v_call: TRBV12-3/TRBV12-4; clone_size: few; j_call: TRBJ1-2; cdr3_nt: TGTGCCAGCAGTTTAGCGGGGGGGTTCGATGGCTACACCTTC; cdr3_aa: CASSLAGGFDGYTF
d_call: NA; v_call: TRBV12-3/TRBV12-4; clone_size: NA; j_call: TRBJ2-5; cdr3_nt: TGTGCCAGCAGTTTTCTTCCAGAAGAGACCCAGTACTTC; cdr3_aa: CASSFLPEETQYF
d_call: NA; v_call: TRBV20-1; clone_size: NA; j_call: TRBJ2-5; cdr3_nt: TGCAGTGCTAGAGCGAACCTGGGGTGGGAGATGACCCAGTACTTC; cdr3_aa: CSARANLGWEMTQYF
d_call: TRBD1; v_call: TRBV7-2; clone_size: NA; j_call: TRBJ1-4; cdr3_nt: TGTGCCAGCAGCTTAGCGCTCGTGACAGGGGGTGAAAAACTGTTTTTT; cdr3_aa: CASSLALVTGGEKLFF
d_call: NA; v_call: TRBV29-1; clone_size: few; j_call: TRBJ2-7; cdr3_nt: TGCAGCGTTGGTTTTGGCGCCACCTCCTACGAGCAGTACTTC; cdr3_aa: CSVGFGATSYEQYF
d_call: TRBD1; v_call: TRBV2; clone_size: NA; j_call: TRBJ1-2; cdr3_nt: TGTGCCAGCAGTGAGGACAGGGGTAATGGCTACACCTTC; cdr3_aa: CASSEDRGNGYTF
d_call: NA; v_call: TRBV7-3; clone_size: NA; j_call: TRBJ2-5; cdr3_nt: TGTGCCAGCAGTCGCAATTCCTTGGAGACCCAGTACTTC; cdr3_aa: CASSRNSLETQYF
d_call: NA; v_call: TRBV28; clone_size: few; j_call: TRBJ1-1; cdr3_nt: TGTGCCAGCAGTCCCTCGGGAGATAACACTGAAGCTTTCTTT; cdr3_aa: CASSPSGDNTEAFF
d_call: NA; v_call: TRBV4-1; clone_size: few; j_call: TRBJ2-5; cdr3_nt: TGCGCCAGCAGCCAAGGGTACGCGGCAGAGACCCAGTACTTC; cdr3_aa: CASSQGYAAETQYF
d_call: NA; v_call: TRBV6-6; clone_size: NA; j_call: TRBJ2-6; cdr3_nt: TGTGCCAGCAGTTACGGGCTAGCCTCTGGGGCCAACGTCCTGACTTTC; cdr3_aa: CASSYGLASGANVLTF
d_call: NA; v_call: TRBV10-2; clone_size: NA; j_call: TRBJ2-7; cdr3_nt: TGCGCCAGCAGTCCCCTCCCCGAGGCCGAGCAGTACTTC; cdr3_aa: CASSPLPEAEQYF
d_call: NA; v_call: TRBV7-3; clone_size: NA; j_call: TRBJ2-3; cdr3_nt: TGTGCCAGCAGCATCCCCCAGCGGGTGAGGGATACGCAGTATTTT; cdr3_aa: CASSIPQRVRDTQYF
d_call: NA; v_call: TRBV11-3; clone_size: NA; j_call: TRBJ2-5; cdr3_nt: TGTGCCAGCAGCTTAGAGGAGCTGGCGGAGACCCAGTACTTC; cdr3_aa: CASSLEELAETQYF
d_call: NA; v_call: TRBV7-9; clone_size: NA; j_call: TRBJ2-1; cdr3_nt: TGTGCCAGCAGAGCTTTGGGGTTCAATGAGCAGTTCTTC; cdr3_aa: CASRALGFNEQFF
d_call: NA; v_call: TRBV4-3; clone_size: once; j_call: TRBJ2-1; cdr3_nt: TGCGCCAGCAGCCAAGATTGGGATAATGAGCAGTTCTTC; cdr3_aa: CASSQDWDNEQFF
d_call: NA; v_call: TRBV28; clone_size: NA; j_call: TRBJ2-2; cdr3_nt: TGTGCCAGCAGTTCCCGTGGGGATTCCCTCGCGAACACCGGGGAGCTGTTTTTT; cdr3_aa: CASSSRGDSLANTGELFF
d_call: NA; v_call: TRBV27; clone_size: NA; j_call: TRBJ1-4; cdr3_nt: TGTGCCAGCAACCTAAATGGGGGGCTCATTGAAAAACTGTTTTTT; cdr3_aa: CASNLNGGLIEKLFF
d_call: NA; v_call: TRBV28; clone_size: NA; j_call: TRBJ2-5; cdr3_nt: TGTGCCAGCACTCACTCATGGAGGGAGCAGTACTTC; cdr3_aa: CASTHSWREQYF
d_call: NA; v_call: TRBV9; clone_size: NA; j_call: TRBJ2-3; cdr3_nt: TGTGCCAGCAGCGTAGGTTCTAGCGGCACAGATACGCAGTATTTT; cdr3_aa: CASSVGSSGTDTQYF
d_call: TRBD2; v_call: TRBV9; clone_size: once; j_call: TRBJ2-1; cdr3_nt: TGTGCCAGCAGCAGGGGGACTAGTGTATATGAGCAGTTCTTC; cdr3_aa: CASSRGTSVYEQFF
d_call: TRBD2; v_call: TRBV4-3; clone_size: few; j_call: TRBJ2-3; cdr3_nt: TGCGCCAGCAGCCATGAAGCGGGGATGAACACAGATACGCAGTATTTT; cdr3_aa: CASSHEAGMNTDTQYF
d_call: NA; v_call: TRBV29-1; clone_size: NA; j_call: TRBJ1-2; cdr3_nt: TGCAGCGTTGTAAGTCAGGGGCCCTATGGCTACACCTTC; cdr3_aa: CSVVSQGPYGYTF
d_call: NA; v_call: TRBV28; clone_size: NA; j_call: TRBJ2-1; cdr3_nt: TGTGCCAGCAGAGGGCCGTGGGGGGACTACAATGAGCAGTTCTTC; cdr3_aa: CASRGPWGDYNEQFF
d_call: NA; v_call: TRBV6-2/TRBV6-3; clone_size: NA; j_call: TRBJ2-6; cdr3_nt: TGTGCCAGCAGTGAGACCCTGTCTGAGGCCAACGTCCTGACTTTC; cdr3_aa: CASSETLSEANVLTF
d_call: NA; v_call: TRBV29-1; clone_size: NA; j_call: TRBJ2-7; cdr3_nt: TGCAGCGTTGCCACAGGCTCCTACGAGCAGTACTTC; cdr3_aa: CSVATGSYEQYF
d_call: NA; v_call: TRBV7-2; clone_size: many; j_call: TRBJ2-7; cdr3_nt: TGTGCCAGCAGCTTAGACGGCAGCTCCTACGAGCAGTACTTC; cdr3_aa: CASSLDGSSYEQYF
d_call: NA; v_call: TRBV15; clone_size: NA; j_call: TRBJ2-3; cdr3_nt: TGTGCCACCAGCAGAAAGGACAGCGCTACTAGCACAGATACGCAGTATTTT; cdr3_aa: CATSRKDSATSTDTQYF
d_call: TRBD1; v_call: TRBV7-2; clone_size: NA; j_call: TRBJ2-7; cdr3_nt: TGTGCCAGTCTGGGACAGCCTACCTACGAGCAGTACTTC; cdr3_aa: CASLGQPTYEQYF
d_call: TRBD2; v_call: TRBV9; clone_size: NA; j_call: TRBJ2-3; cdr3_nt: TGTGCCAGCAGCGTAGGGACTAGCGACTTCACAGATACGCAGTATTTT; cdr3_aa: CASSVGTSDFTDTQYF
d_call: NA; v_call: TRBV28; clone_size: once; j_call: TRBJ2-7; cdr3_nt: TGTGCCAGCAGTCACCCCTTCGGGAGTGGGGAGCAGTACTTC; cdr3_aa: CASSHPFGSGEQYF
d_call: TRBD2; v_call: TRBV20-1; clone_size: few; j_call: TRBJ2-3; cdr3_nt: TGCAGTGCCTCCGGACTAGCGGGGTCAGATACGCAGTATTTT; cdr3_aa: CSASGLAGSDTQYF
d_call: NA; v_call: TRBV7-2; clone_size: few; j_call: TRBJ2-1; cdr3_nt: TGTGCCAGCAGCTTGGTCGGGGCGGAGGGGAATGAGCAGTTCTTC; cdr3_aa: CASSLVGAEGNEQFF
d_call: NA; v_call: TRBV12-3/TRBV12-4; clone_size: NA; j_call: TRBJ2-1; cdr3_nt: TGTGCCAGCAGTTTCGAAGGGGGGACCAAAGAGACCCAGTTCTTC; cdr3_aa: CASSFEGGTKETQFF
d_call: NA; v_call: TRBV7-2; clone_size: once; j_call: TRBJ2-7; cdr3_nt: TGTGCCAGCAGCTTAATGAGGGACCCGGGGCCCTACGAGCAGTACTTC; cdr3_aa: CASSLMRDPGPYEQYF
d_call: TRBD1; v_call: TRBV20-1; clone_size: few; j_call: TRBJ1-6; cdr3_nt: TGCAGTGCTAGGGCAGGGGGCGATTCACCCCTCCACTTT; cdr3_aa: CSARAGGDSPLHF
d_call: NA; v_call: TRBV20-1; clone_size: many; j_call: TRBJ2-7; cdr3_nt: TGCAGTGCTAGAGTAGGACGGGGGCGGCGCGAGCAGTACTTC; cdr3_aa: CSARVGRGRREQYF
d_call: NA; v_call: TRBV25-1; clone_size: many; j_call: TRBJ1-4; cdr3_nt: TGTGCCAGCAGTGAATTGGGGGAGAATAATGAAAAACTGTTTTTT; cdr3_aa: CASSELGENNEKLFF
d_call: TRBD2; v_call: TRBV15; clone_size: NA; j_call: TRBJ2-3; cdr3_nt: TGTGCCACCAGCAGAGGTGATAGCGGGAACACAGATACGCAGTATTTT; cdr3_aa: CATSRGDSGNTDTQYF
d_call: NA; v_call: TRBV29-1; clone_size: few; j_call: TRBJ2-4; cdr3_nt: TGCAGCGTTGTCGGGGCCAAAAACATTCAGTACTTC; cdr3_aa: CSVVGAKNIQYF